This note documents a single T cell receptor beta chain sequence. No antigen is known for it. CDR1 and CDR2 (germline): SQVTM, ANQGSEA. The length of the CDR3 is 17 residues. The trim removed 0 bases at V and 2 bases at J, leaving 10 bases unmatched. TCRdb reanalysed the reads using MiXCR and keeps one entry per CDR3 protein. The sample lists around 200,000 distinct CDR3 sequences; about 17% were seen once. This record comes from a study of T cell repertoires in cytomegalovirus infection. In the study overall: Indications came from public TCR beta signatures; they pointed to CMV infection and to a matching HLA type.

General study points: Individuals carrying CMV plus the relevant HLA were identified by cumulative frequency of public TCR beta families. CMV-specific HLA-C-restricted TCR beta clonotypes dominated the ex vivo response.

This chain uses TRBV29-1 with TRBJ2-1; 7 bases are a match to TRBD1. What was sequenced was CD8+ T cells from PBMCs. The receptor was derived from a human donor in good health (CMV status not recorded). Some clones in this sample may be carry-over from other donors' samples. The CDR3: CSVEDMPRQGTYNEQFF. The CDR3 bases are TGCAGCGTTGAAGATATGCCCCGACAGGGAACCTACAATGAGCAGTTCTTC.